This T cell receptor (beta chain) was obtained from a study of immune evolution from preneoplasia to lung adenocarcinoma. About this clone: The antigen is unknown.

Germline CDR1 LNHDA, CDR2 SQIVND (reference sequence). CDR3 length equals 15 residues. The V gene lost 1 base and the J gene lost 2 bases, with 9 bases spanning the gap. General study results and limits: From normal lung to invasive adenocarcinoma, top clone frequencies appeared to decrease.

The method was immunoSEQ multiplex PCR; TCRdb's version includes in-frame clones alone and lacks a portion of them. Altogether approximately 6,800 clones are present, roughly 79% being singletons, with the ten largest covering 15% to 20%. V usage is TRBV19 and J usage is TRBJ1-5, with a possible D match to TRBD1 (6 bases). The sample taken for sequencing was FFPE adjacent normal lung tissue. The receptor's source is a person aged 65-85 years with lung adenocarcinoma. CDR3 amino acids: CASSIGGPGNQPQHF. The CDR3 DNA sequence: TGTGCCAGTAGTATAGGGGGGCCGGGCAATCAGCCCCAGCATTTT.